What follows are 26 T cell receptor beta chains derived from one specimen sequenced in a study of cytomegalovirus exposure and HLA in healthy donors. Primers: 60 Vbeta forward and 13 Jbeta reverse. This table comes from immunoSEQ multiplex PCR, and its TCRdb copy is limited to in-frame clones, with some not included. The sample holds about 180,000 clones, roughly 83% seen once. Sequencing used PBMCs. These receptors were collected from a boy between 2 and 15 years old in good health and CMV-seronegative.

This chain uses TRBV9 with TRBJ2-1, with TRBD1 as a possible D gene (5 bases). From germline, CDR1 is SGDLS and CDR2 YYNGEE. CDR3 length: 15 amino acids. Trimming stripped 4 bases from V and 0 bases from J, with 11 bases between. The CDR3 region is CASSSDRASYNEQFF. The CDR3 nucleotides read TGTGCCAGCAGCTCCGACAGAGCCTCCTACAATGAGCAGTTCTTC.

This clone was detected a few times. The chain has TRBV5-1 and TRBJ1-6; 7 nucleotides line up with TRBD1. CDR1 and CDR2 from the germline V gene are SGHRS and YFSETQ. This CDR3 is 14 amino acids long. J was trimmed by 10 bases and V by 1 base; bases with no gene match: 5. The CDR3 here is CASSLRAGGSPLHF. The CDR3, as DNA: TGCGCCAGCAGCTTGCGGGCAGGGGGGTCACCCCTCCACTTT.

The V and J genes are TRBV6-1 and TRBJ1-2; D is ambiguous. Trimming shortened V by 8 bases and J by 8 bases, and 21 bases separated the two germline ends. Germline CDR1 reads MNHNS; CDR2 reads SASEGT. This CDR3 spans 14 amino acids. The CDR3 DNA follows: TGTGCCAGCCGGATGGTGGGCACGCCGGGAGGCTACACCTTC. Its translation: CASRMVGTPGGYTF.

This clone was recorded only once. The chain uses TRBV5-1 and TRBJ2-7; TRBD2 aligns across 8 bases. CDR1 SGHRS and CDR2 YFSETQ come from the germline V gene. The V and J ends lost 0 bases and 4 bases, in that order; junction bases with no gene match: 6. The CDR3 runs to 15 residues. The CDR3 sequence: CASSLDTGGRYEQYV. The CDR3 DNA is TGCGCCAGCAGCTTGGATACGGGGGGGAGATACGAGCAGTACGTC.

CDR3 in amino acids: CASTPRPGETQYF. In nucleotides, the CDR3 is TGCGCCAGCACCCCTCGCCCGGGAGAGACCCAGTACTTC. V usage is TRBV5-1 and J usage is TRBJ2-5; D is unresolved. The germline V gene encodes CDR1 SGHRS and CDR2 YFSETQ. The length of the CDR3 is 13 residues. V was cut by 6 bases and J by 4 bases, with 13 bases left in between.

The rearrangement joins TRBV9 to TRBJ2-2, with D perhaps TRBD1 (6 bases). Trimming removed 6 bases at V and 7 bases at J, with 16 bases between. There are 14 residues in the CDR3. Per germline, CDR1 SGDLS and CDR2 YYNGEE. The CDR3 coding sequence is TGTGCCAGCAACCGAGGGGGAAGAGACGGGGAGCTGTTTTTT. This encodes CASNRGGRDGELFF.

This rearrangement joins TRBV9 to TRBJ2-1; possibly TRBD2 for D (5 bases). CDR1 and CDR2 (germline): SGDLS, YYNGEE. V was clipped by 4 bases and J by 9 bases, with 11 bases between them. CDR3 size: 12 residues. This chain's CDR3 is CASSYGGAEQFF. CDR3 nucleotides: TGTGCCAGCAGCTACGGAGGAGCTGAGCAGTTCTTC.

This clone was observed a few times. The rearrangement joins TRBV7-9 to TRBJ1-6, with 7 nucleotides matching TRBD1. With 9 bases clipped from V and 6 bases from J, the junction kept 8 bases outside the gene matches. Germline V lookup: CDR1 SEHNR, CDR2 FQNEAQ (reference sequence). This CDR3 comprises 14 residues. CDR3 region: CASSTGASNSPLHF. Here the CDR3 DNA reads TGTGCCAGTAGCACAGGGGCCTCTAATTCACCCCTCCACTTT.

The chain carries TRBV30 and TRBJ2-5; D uncertain. Germline CDR1 reads GTSNPN; CDR2 reads SVGIG (reference sequence). The CDR3 consists of 13 residues. Trimming removed 0 bases from V and 3 bases from J, with 8 bases in between. CDR3 DNA sequence: TGTGCCTGGAGTGTCTCGCAGAAAGAGACCCAGTACTTC. This gives the protein CAWSVSQKETQYF.

The rearrangement links TRBV7-8 to TRBJ2-3, with D possibly TRBD2 on 6 matching bases. The CDR3 loop spans 15 amino acids. Germline CDR1 is SGHVS and CDR2 is FQNEAQ. Trimming shortened V by 2 bases and J by 0 bases, and 9 bases separated the two germline ends. The CDR3 loop is CASSLTGDSTDTQYF. DNA of the CDR3: TGTGCCAGCAGCTTAACGGGGGATAGCACAGATACGCAGTATTTT. Full variable domain (missing parts from reference TRBV7-8 and TRBJ2-3): GAGVSQSPRYKVAKRGQDVALRCDPISGHVSLFWYQQALGQGPEFLTYFQNEAQLDKSGLPSDRFFAERPEGSVSTLKIQRTQQEDSAVYLCASSLTGDSTDTQYFGPGTRLTVL.

CDR3 coding DNA: TGTGCCAGCAGCTACCGACAGGGGACTAATGAAAAACTGTTTTTT. Its protein is CASSYRQGTNEKLFF. The rearrangement links TRBV7-8 to TRBJ1-4; 8 bases line up with TRBD1. The germline gives CDR1 SGHVS, CDR2 FQNEAQ. This CDR3 region has 15 residues. With V trimmed by 4 bases and J by 2 bases, 3 bases remained unmatched.

This clone was recorded only once. V gene TRBV5-1 combines with J gene TRBJ1-1; the D is unclear. In germline, CDR1 is SGHRS, CDR2 YFSETQ. Deletions cut 4 bases from V and 4 bases from J, with 17 bases between. CDR3 size: 15 residues. The CDR3 region is CASSATGDKTTEAFF. The DNA of the CDR3 is TGCGCCAGCAGCGCAACGGGTGATAAGACCACTGAAGCTTTCTTT.

The gene calls are TRBV9 and TRBJ1-1, with 7 bases fitting TRBD1. Trimming removed 3 bases from V and 1 base from J; junction bases left unmatched: 6. The CDR3 is 15 residues long. In germline, CDR1 is SGDLS, CDR2 YYNGEE. The CDR3 loop reads CASSASGQPNTEAFF. CDR3 nucleotide sequence: TGTGCCAGCAGCGCCTCGGGACAGCCGAACACTGAAGCTTTCTTT.

The rearrangement joins TRBV5-1 to TRBJ1-3; 7 bases map to TRBD1. The CDR3 has 14 residues. Germline V gene data show CDR1 as SGHRS and CDR2 as YFSETQ. V was clipped by 4 bases and J by 7 bases; unmatched bases: 8. Written as DNA, the CDR3 is TGCGCCAGCAGCCGGACAGGCGAGGGGAACACCATATATTTT. This sequence encodes CASSRTGEGNTIYF.

The chain joins TRBV7-8 to TRBJ2-3; possibly TRBD2 for D (6 bases). CDR3 size: 13 residues. Trimming removed 1 base at V and 7 bases at J, with 9 bases between. The germline V gene encodes CDR1 SGHVS and CDR2 FQNEAQ. The CDR3 region is CASSLDGGNTQYF. In DNA, the CDR3 is TGTGCCAGCAGCTTAGATGGCGGGAATACGCAGTATTTT.

The chain recombines TRBV30 with TRBJ1-5; TRBD1 matches at 8 bases. Germline CDR1 reads GTSNPN; CDR2 reads SVGIG (reference sequence). The CDR3 totals 18 residues. J gave up 0 bases and V 0 bases, and 10 bases lay outside the gene matches. The CDR3 is CAWSVPPTGGYSNQPQHF. The CDR3 nucleotides read TGTGCCTGGAGTGTCCCTCCTACAGGGGGGTATAGCAATCAGCCCCAGCATTTT.

V is TRBV5-3 and J is TRBJ2-7, with 9 positions matching TRBD2. TRBV5-3 is placed among ORFs of uncertain function. This CDR3 is built from 15 residues. V gave up 2 bases and J gave up 2 bases; unmatched junction bases: 5. The CDR3: CARSFVVAGAYEQYF. In nucleotides, the CDR3 is TGTGCCAGAAGCTTCGTTGTAGCGGGGGCCTACGAGCAGTACTTC.

The rearrangement uses TRBV19 and TRBJ1-5, with 8 nucleotides matching TRBD1. This CDR3 has 13 amino acids. CDR1 LNHDA and CDR2 SQIVND come from the germline V gene (reference sequence). V was clipped by 10 bases and J by 7 bases; unmatched bases: 9. The CDR3 DNA reads as TGTGCCACCGGAACAGGGGGGGGCCAGCCCCAGCATTTT. Its translation is CATGTGGGQPQHF.

This rearrangement joins TRBV4-3 to TRBJ2-7; 10 bases are a match to TRBD1. The CDR3 is made up of 21 amino acids. Germline V gives CDR1 LGHNA, CDR2 YSLEER. V lost 0 bases and J lost 3; bases outside the gene matches: 20. The CDR3 reads CASSQDPPSTIFGTGDYEQYV. The CDR3 nucleotides read TGCGCCAGCAGCCAAGATCCCCCGAGTACTATTTTTGGGACAGGGGACTACGAGCAGTACGTC.

V is TRBV12-5 and J is TRBJ2-2; 7 bases line up with TRBD1. The CDR3 is 14 amino acids. After removal of 5 bases from V and 6 bases from J, the junction contained 6 bases not matched to a gene. The germline V gene has CDR1 LGHNT and CDR2 FRNRAP. CDR3 loop: CASGPPTGSGELFF. DNA of the CDR3: TGTGCTAGTGGTCCGCCGACAGGGTCCGGGGAGCTGTTTTTT. The full variable domain, its missing parts supplied by reference TRBV12-5 and TRBJ2-2, is DARVTQTPRHKVTEMGQEVTMRCQPILGHNTVFWYRQTMMQGLELLAYFRNRAPLDDSGMPKDRFSAEMPDATLATLKIQPSEPRDSAVYFCASGPPTGSGELFFGEGSRLTVL.

The chain couples TRBV12-5 to TRBJ1-1, with TRBD1 identical over 10 bases. V trimming: 0 bases; J trimming: 2 bases; junction bases outside the gene matches: 15. Germline lookup yields CDR1 LGHNT and CDR2 FRNRAP. This CDR3 contains 20 residues. The CDR3 DNA reads TGTGCTAGTGGTTTGGTAATAGGATATGGGGGACAGGGGTCTAACACTGAAGCTTTCTTT. It is translated as CASGLVIGYGGQGSNTEAFF.

The chain recombines TRBV7-9 with TRBJ2-3; 9 bases match TRBD1. This CDR3 comprises 14 residues. CDR1 SEHNR and CDR2 FQNEAQ come from the germline V gene (reference sequence). V dropped 1 base and J dropped 7; count of bases not matched to a gene: 3. This chain's CDR3 is CASSLGTGEHTQYF. The CDR3 bases are TGTGCCAGCAGCTTAGGGACAGGGGAACATACGCAGTATTTT.

The rearrangement joins TRBV6-6 to TRBJ2-1; tentative D call: TRBD2 (5 bases). V gave up 4 bases and J gave up 6 bases, with 19 bases separating them. In germline, CDR1 is MNHNY, CDR2 SVGAGI (reference sequence). The CDR3 is 16 amino acids. CDR3 protein: CASSCTDCQRINEQFF. The CDR3 nucleotides are TGTGCCAGCAGTTGTACGGACTGCCAGCGGATCAATGAGCAGTTCTTC.

The chain is built from TRBV6-1 and TRBJ1-2; TRBD1 matches at 7 bases. Germline V gene sequence: CDR1 MNHNS, CDR2 SASEGT. V trimming: 2 bases; J trimming: 3 bases; junction bases outside the gene matches: 3. The CDR3 contains 14 residues. The CDR3 DNA reads TGTGCCAGCAGTGAAAGGGGGCCGGACTATGGCTACACCTTC. Amino acids: CASSERGPDYGYTF.

For this clone: Mismatch with germline at one junction end may stem from a read error. The V call is TRBV4-1, the J call TRBJ2-7; D remains ambiguous. CDR3 length: 15 amino acids. The germline gives CDR1 MGHRA, CDR2 YSYEKL. The CDR3 sequence is CASSQGPASSYEQYF. The CDR3, as DNA: TGCGCCAGCAGTCAAGGGCCGGCTAGCTCCTACGAGCAGTACTTC.

This clone was recorded a few times. The CDR3 sequence: CAWSGTGGYQPQHF. DNA of the CDR3: TGTGCCTGGAGTGGGACAGGGGGCTATCAGCCCCAGCATTTT. V gene TRBV30 combines with J gene TRBJ1-5; 11 bases fit TRBD1. Germline trimming cut 1 base from V and 5 bases from J; bases unmatched to any gene: 1. The germline gives CDR1 GTSNPN, CDR2 SVGIG (reference sequence). The CDR3 totals 14 residues.